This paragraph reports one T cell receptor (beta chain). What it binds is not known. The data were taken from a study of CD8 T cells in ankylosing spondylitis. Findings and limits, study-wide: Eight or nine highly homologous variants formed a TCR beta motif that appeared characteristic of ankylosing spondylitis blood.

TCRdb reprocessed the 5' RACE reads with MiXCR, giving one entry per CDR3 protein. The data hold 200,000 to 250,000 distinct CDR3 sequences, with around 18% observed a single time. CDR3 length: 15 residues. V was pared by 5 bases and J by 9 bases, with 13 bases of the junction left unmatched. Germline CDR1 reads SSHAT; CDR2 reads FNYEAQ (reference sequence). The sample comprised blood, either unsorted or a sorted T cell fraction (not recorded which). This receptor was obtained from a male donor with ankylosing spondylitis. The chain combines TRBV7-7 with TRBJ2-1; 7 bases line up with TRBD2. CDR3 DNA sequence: TGTGCCAGCAGCCCCCTTCTAGCGGCCCTACCTGAGCAGTTCTTC. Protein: CASSPLLAALPEQFF.